The clone carrying this TCR beta chain was seen a single time. Its antigen is not known. This record belongs to a study of graft-versus-host responses after intestinal transplantation. Study at large: Each of the recipients got a multivisceral, liver-intestinal, or isolated intestinal transplant.

The CDR3 has 13 amino acids. V lost 10 bases, J lost 1 base, and 13 bases lay in between. Per the germline V gene, CDR1 is MNHEY and CDR2 is SVGAGI. The table came from immunoSEQ multiplex PCR; TCRdb's copy has only in-frame clones and leaves some out. The sample carries tens of thousands of clones, 89% recorded once. General study results and limits: The study found high graft-versus-host to host-versus-graft clonal ratios in allografts of patients with graft-donor T cell macrochimerism.

The material was PBMCs, obtained about 69 days after intestinal transplantation. The receptor was isolated from a human patient who received an intestinal transplant, so some T cells may come from the graft donor. The genes are TRBV6-5 and TRBJ1-1; D is possibly TRBD1 (6 bases). Here the CDR3 DNA reads TGTGCCACCCCGAGGGGGGCGAACACTGAAGCTTTCTTT. Amino acids: CATPRGANTEAFF.